This TCR beta chain is from a study of shared clonotypes between healthy human individuals. For the study at large: Donor composition was a couple of women and a few men, aged 18 to 49.

Trimming stripped 5 bases from V and 0 bases from J, with 17 bases between. This CDR3 region has 17 residues. The germline V gene encodes CDR1 MDHEN and CDR2 SYDVKM. Ten immunoSEQ deep assay plates held the unsorted PBMC DNA. Method: immunoSEQ multiplex PCR; TCRdb's copy keeps in-frame clones and lacks some. This table holds more than 400,000 clones, 81% found once. The chain is built from TRBV28 and TRBJ2-1, with a weak D call TRBD2 (6 bases). The TCR sequence derives from a woman aged 40 to 50 in good health. Some clones in this sample may be carry-over from other donors' samples. Sequencing was carried out using PBMCs. The CDR3 DNA reads TGTGCCAGCAGTCAAGGTCTTAGCGGTAGCTCCTACAATGAGCAGTTCTTC. This translates into CASSQGLSGSSYNEQFF. The variable domain in full, completed from reference TRBV28 and TRBJ2-1, reads DVKVTQSSRYLVKRTGEKVFLECVQDMDHENMFWYRQDPGLGLRLIYFSYDVKMKEKGDIPEGYSVSREKKERFSLILESASTNQTSMYLCASSQGLSGSSYNEQFFGPGTRLTVL.